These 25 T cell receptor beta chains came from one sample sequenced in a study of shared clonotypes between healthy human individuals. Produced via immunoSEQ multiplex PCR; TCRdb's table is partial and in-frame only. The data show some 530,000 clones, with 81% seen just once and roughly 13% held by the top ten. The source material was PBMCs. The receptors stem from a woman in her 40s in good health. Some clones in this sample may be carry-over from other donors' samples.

For the CDR3, the DNA is TGTGCCAGCGAAGTCCGGGAAGCGGAGTCCTACGAGCAGTACTTC. This gives the protein CASEVREAESYEQYF. This chain uses TRBV30 with TRBJ2-7; TRBD2 might be the D (5 bases). The CDR3 extends over 15 amino acids. From germline, CDR1 is GTSNPN and CDR2 SVGIG (reference sequence). V lost 8 bases and J lost 1, with 21 bases in between.

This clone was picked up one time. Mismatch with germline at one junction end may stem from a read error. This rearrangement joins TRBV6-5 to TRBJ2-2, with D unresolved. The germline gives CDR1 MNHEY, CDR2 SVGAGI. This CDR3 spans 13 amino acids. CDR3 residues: CASSYSNPGELFF. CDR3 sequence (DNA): TGTGCCAGCAGTTACTCGAACCCCGGGGAGCTGTTTTTT.

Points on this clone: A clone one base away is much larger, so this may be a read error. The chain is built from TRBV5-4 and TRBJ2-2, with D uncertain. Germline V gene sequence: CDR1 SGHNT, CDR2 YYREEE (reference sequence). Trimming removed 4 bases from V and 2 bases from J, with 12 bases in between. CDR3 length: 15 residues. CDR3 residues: CASSQVGSNTGELFF. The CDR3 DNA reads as TGTGCCAGCAGCCAAGTGGGTTCAAACACCGGGGAGCTGTTTTTT.

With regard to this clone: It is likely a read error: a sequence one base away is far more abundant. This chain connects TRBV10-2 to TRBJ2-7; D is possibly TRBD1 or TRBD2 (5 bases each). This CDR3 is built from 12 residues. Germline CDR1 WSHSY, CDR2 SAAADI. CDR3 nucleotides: TGCACCAGCACCGAGGGGTTGTACGAGCAGTACTTC. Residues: CTSTEGLYEQYF.

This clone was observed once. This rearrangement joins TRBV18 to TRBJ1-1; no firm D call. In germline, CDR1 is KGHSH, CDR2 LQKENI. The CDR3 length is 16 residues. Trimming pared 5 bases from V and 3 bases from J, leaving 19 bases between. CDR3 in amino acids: CASSDGGLRLDTEAFF. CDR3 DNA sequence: TGTGCCAGCTCAGACGGCGGTTTGCGTTTGGACACTGAAGCTTTCTTT.

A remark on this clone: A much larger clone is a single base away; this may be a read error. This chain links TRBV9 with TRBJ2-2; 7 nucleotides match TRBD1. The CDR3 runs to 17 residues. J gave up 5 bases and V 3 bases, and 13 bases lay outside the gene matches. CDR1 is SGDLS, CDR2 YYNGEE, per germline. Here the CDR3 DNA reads TGTGCCAGCAGCGCCAGACGGGACAGCTTGCCTACCGGGGAGCTGTTTTTT. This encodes CASSARRDSLPTGELFF.

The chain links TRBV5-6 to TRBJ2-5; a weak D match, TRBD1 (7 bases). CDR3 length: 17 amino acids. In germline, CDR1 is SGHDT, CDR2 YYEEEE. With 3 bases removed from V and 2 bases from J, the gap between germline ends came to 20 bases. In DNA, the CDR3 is TGTGCCAGCAGCTGGAAAGGGGGCAGGAGGGAACAAGAGACCCAGTACTTC. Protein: CASSWKGGRREQETQYF.

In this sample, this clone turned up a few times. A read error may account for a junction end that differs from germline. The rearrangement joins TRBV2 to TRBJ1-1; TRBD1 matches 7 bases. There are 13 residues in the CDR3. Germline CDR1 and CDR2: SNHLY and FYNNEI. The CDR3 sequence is CASSTGDGTEVFF. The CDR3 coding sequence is TGTGCCAGCAGTACAGGGGATGGCACTGAAGTTTTCTTT. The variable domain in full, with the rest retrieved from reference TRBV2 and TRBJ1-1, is EPEVTQTPSHQVTQMGQEVILRCVPISNHLYFYWYRQILGQKVEFLVSFYNNEISEKSEIFDDQFSVERPDGSNFTLKIRSTKLEDSAMYFCASSTGDGTEVFFGQGTRLTVV.

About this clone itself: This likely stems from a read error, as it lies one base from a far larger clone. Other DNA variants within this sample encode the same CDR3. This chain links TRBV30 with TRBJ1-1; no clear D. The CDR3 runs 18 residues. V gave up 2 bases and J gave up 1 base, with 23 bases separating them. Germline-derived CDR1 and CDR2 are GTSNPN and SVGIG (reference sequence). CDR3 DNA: TGTGCCTGGAGTCCCTTCGGCTTAGGTGGGTTAGGGAACACTGAAGCTTTCTTT. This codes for CAWSPFGLGGLGNTEAFF.

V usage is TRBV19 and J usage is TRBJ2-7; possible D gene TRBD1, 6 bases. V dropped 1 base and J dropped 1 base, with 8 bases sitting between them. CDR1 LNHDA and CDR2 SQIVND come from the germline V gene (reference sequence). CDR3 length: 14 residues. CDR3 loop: CASSIGTVSYEQYF. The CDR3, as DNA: TGTGCCAGTAGTATAGGGACAGTATCCTACGAGCAGTACTTC. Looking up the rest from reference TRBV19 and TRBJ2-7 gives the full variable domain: DGGITQSPKYLFRKEGQNVTLSCEQNLNHDAMYWYRQDPGQGLRLIYYSQIVNDFQKGDIAEGYSVSREKKESFPLTVTSAQKNPTAFYLCASSIGTVSYEQYFGPGTRLTVT.

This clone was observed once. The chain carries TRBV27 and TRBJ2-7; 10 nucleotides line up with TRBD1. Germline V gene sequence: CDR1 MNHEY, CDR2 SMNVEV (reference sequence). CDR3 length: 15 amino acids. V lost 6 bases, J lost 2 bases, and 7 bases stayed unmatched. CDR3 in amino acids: CASSARGTGAYEQYF. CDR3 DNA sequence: TGTGCCAGCAGCGCCCGGGGGACAGGGGCCTACGAGCAGTACTTC.

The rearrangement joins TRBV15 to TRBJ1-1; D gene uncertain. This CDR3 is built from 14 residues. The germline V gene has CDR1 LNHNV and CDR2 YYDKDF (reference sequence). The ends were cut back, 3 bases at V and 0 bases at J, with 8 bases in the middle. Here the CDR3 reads CATSRGRVNTEAFF. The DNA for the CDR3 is TGTGCCACCAGCAGGGGGAGGGTGAACACTGAAGCTTTCTTT.

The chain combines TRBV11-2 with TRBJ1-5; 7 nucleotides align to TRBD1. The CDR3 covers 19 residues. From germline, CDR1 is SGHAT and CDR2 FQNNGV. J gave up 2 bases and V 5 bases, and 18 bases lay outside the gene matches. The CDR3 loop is CASSTAHARGRKGNQPQHF. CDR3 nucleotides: TGTGCCAGCAGCACTGCGCATGCGAGGGGGCGTAAGGGCAATCAGCCCCAGCATTTT.

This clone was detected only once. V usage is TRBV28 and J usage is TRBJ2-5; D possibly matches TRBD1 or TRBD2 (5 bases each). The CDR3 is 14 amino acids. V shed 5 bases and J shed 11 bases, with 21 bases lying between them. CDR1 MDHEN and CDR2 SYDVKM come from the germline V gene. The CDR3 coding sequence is TGTGCCAGCAGTATCCGGGACCGCAATAGTGAGCAGTACTTC. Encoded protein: CASSIRDRNSEQYF.

Here the CDR3 DNA reads TGTGCCAGCAGCTTAGGGAACCAAGAGACCCAGTACTTC. It translates to CASSLGNQETQYF. The rearrangement joins TRBV7-6 to TRBJ2-5; D gene unclear. Trimming left V 1 base short and J 0 bases short, with 3 bases between. This CDR3 spans 13 amino acids. Germline CDR1 reads SGHVS; CDR2 reads FNYEAQ.

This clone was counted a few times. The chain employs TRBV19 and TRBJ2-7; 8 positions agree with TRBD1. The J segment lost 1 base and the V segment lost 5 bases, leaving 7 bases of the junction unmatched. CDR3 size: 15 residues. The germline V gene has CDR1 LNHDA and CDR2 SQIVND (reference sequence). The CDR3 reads CASSVRQGISYEQYF. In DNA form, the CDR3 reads TGTGCCAGTAGTGTCCGACAGGGGATTTCCTACGAGCAGTACTTC. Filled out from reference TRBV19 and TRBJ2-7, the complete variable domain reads DGGITQSPKYLFRKEGQNVTLSCEQNLNHDAMYWYRQDPGQGLRLIYYSQIVNDFQKGDIAEGYSVSREKKESFPLTVTSAQKNPTAFYLCASSVRQGISYEQYFGPGTRLTVT.

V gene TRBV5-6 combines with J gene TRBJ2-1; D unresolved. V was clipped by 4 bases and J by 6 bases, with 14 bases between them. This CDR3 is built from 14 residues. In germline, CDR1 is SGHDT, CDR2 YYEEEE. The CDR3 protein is CASSPMYPSNEQFF. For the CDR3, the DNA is TGTGCCAGCAGCCCAATGTACCCTAGCAATGAGCAGTTCTTC.

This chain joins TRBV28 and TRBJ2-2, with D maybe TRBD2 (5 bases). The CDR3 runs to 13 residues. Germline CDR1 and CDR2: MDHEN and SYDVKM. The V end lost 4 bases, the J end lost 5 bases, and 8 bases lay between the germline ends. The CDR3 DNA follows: TGTGCCAGCAGTTCCCGGGGAACCGGGGAGCTGTTTTTT. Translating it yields CASSSRGTGELFF.

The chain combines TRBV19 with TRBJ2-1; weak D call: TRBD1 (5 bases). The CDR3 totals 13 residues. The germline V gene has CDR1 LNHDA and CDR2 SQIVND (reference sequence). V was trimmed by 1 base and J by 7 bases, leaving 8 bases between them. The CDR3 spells CASSIARGNEQFF. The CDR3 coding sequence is TGTGCCAGTAGTATAGCTAGGGGTAATGAGCAGTTCTTC.

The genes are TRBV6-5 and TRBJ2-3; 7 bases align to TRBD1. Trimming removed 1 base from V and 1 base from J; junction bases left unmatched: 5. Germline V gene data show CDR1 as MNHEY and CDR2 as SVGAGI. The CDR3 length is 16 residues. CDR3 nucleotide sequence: TGTGCCAGCAGTTACTTCCGAGGGGGCGGCACAGATACGCAGTATTTT. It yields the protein CASSYFRGGGTDTQYF.

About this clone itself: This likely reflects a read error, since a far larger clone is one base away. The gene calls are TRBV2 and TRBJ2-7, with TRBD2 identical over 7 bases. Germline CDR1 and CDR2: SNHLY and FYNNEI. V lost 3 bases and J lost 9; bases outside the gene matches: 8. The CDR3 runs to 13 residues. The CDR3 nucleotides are TGTGCCAGCAGTGAGATAGGGAGGGGAGGGCAGTACTTC. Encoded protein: CASSEIGRGGQYF.

In DNA form, the CDR3 reads TGTGCCAGCAGCGTAGAGACTAGCGTCTACAATGAGCAGTTCTTC. Its translation is CASSVETSVYNEQFF. The V call is TRBV9, the J call TRBJ2-1; 8 nucleotides agree with TRBD2. The CDR3 loop spans 15 amino acids. Losses at the gene ends were 0 bases for V and 3 bases for J; bases not matched to a gene: 2. The V gene's germline CDR1 is SGDLS and CDR2 YYNGEE.

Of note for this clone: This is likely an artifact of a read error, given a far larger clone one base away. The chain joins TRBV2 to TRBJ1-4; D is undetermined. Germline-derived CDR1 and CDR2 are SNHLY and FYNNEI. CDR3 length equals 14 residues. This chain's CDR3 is CASNSRRLGEKLLF. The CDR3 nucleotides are TGTGCCAGCAATTCCAGGAGGCTTGGCGAAAAACTGCTTTTT.

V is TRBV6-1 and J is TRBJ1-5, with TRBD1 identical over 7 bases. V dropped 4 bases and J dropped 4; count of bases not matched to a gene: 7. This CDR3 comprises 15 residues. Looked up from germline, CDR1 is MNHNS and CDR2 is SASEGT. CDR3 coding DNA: TGTGCCAGCAGTGCCCTCGGGACAGCTAATCAGCCCCAGCATTTT. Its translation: CASSALGTANQPQHF.

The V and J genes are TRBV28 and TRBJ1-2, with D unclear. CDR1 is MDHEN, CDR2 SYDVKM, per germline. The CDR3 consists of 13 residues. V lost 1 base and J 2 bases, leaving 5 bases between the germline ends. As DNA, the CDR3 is TGTGCCAGCAGTTTATTCTGGAACTATGGCTACACCTTC. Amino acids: CASSLFWNYGYTF.